The 7 T cell receptor beta chains below come from one sample, sequenced in a study of patients and donors after allogeneic stem cell transplantation. TCRdb independently ran MiXCR on the RT-PCR reads; one entry per CDR3 protein. This sample has 200,000 to 250,000 distinct CDR3 sequences; 13% to 15% occur once, and the top ten carry more than 9%. Sample: blood, either unsorted or a sorted T cell fraction (not recorded which). All receptors derive from a human donor who was either an allogeneic HSCT recipient or a stem cell or donor lymphocyte infusion donor (not recorded which). It is not recorded whose cells these are; they may come from a transplant donor.

This clonotype was picked up many times. The CDR3 here is CASSLAGRGQYF. The CDR3 bases are TGTGCCAGCAGTTTAGCGGGGCGGGGGCAGTATTTT. The genes are TRBV6-5 and TRBJ2-3; 8 bases align to TRBD2. The CDR3 extends over 12 amino acids. V shed 4 bases, J shed 11 bases, and the junction held 5 bases outside the gene matches. Germline V CDR1 and CDR2: MNHEY, SVGAGI.

This rearrangement joins TRBV6-1 to TRBJ2-7, with D perhaps matching TRBD1 (6 bases). The CDR3 contains 15 residues. V lost 6 bases to trimming and J lost 3 bases, with 18 bases between them. Looked up from germline, CDR1 is MNHNS and CDR2 is SASEGT. The chain's CDR3 is CASRVTGTRDYEQYF. The CDR3 coding sequence is TGTGCCAGCAGAGTAACCGGGACAAGGGACTACGAGCAGTACTTC.

The chain is built from TRBV6-1 and TRBJ1-4; 7 bases agree with TRBD1. The CDR3 consists of 15 residues. V shed 3 bases, J shed 8 bases, and the junction held 9 bases outside the gene matches. Germline lookup yields CDR1 MNHNS and CDR2 SASEGT. The CDR3 bases are TGTGCCAGCAGTGACCCCAGGGGGGTTGGGGAAAAACTGTTTTTT. It encodes CASSDPRGVGEKLFF.

This clonotype was observed at least ten times. The gene calls are TRBV10-3 and TRBJ1-2; weak D call: TRBD1 (5 bases). The V end was cut by 3 bases, the J end by 1 base, with 9 bases between. The CDR3 has 14 amino acids. CDR1 and CDR2 (germline): ENHRY, SYGVKD. The CDR3 DNA reads TGTGCCATCAGTGACTTACAGGATAACTATGGCTACACCTTC. Amino acid sequence: CAISDLQDNYGYTF.

The V and J genes are TRBV7-9 and TRBJ1-2; D perhaps matches TRBD1 (5 bases). CDR1 and CDR2 (germline): SEHNR, FQNEAQ (reference sequence). This CDR3 region has 14 residues. V dropped 2 bases and J dropped 5 bases, with 12 bases sitting between them. The CDR3 region has the DNA TGTGCCAGCAGCTTATCGGGAGACAGTTATGGCTACACCTTC. It yields the protein CASSLSGDSYGYTF.

There are a few counts of this clonotype. J is TRBJ2-6 and V is TRBV27, with unresolved D. The CDR3 totals 18 residues. V was shortened by 5 bases and J by 0 bases, with 17 bases between the two germline ends. Germline CDR1 MNHEY, CDR2 SMNVEV (reference sequence). The CDR3 bases are TGTGCCAGCAGTCCCTCCAGTCGGATTTCCTCTGGGGCCAACGTCCTGACTTTC. Translated: CASSPSSRISSGANVLTF.

The chain has TRBV19 and TRBJ1-1; D ambiguous. Trimming took 2 bases from V and 0 from J, leaving 4 bases between them. Germline V lookup: CDR1 LNHDA, CDR2 SQIVND (reference sequence). The CDR3 contains 13 residues. In DNA form, the CDR3 reads TGTGCCAGTAGTATAAAGGTGAACACTGAAGCTTTCTTT. Amino acids: CASSIKVNTEAFF. The full variable domain, rest sourced from reference TRBV19 and TRBJ1-1, is DGGITQSPKYLFRKEGQNVTLSCEQNLNHDAMYWYRQDPGQGLRLIYYSQIVNDFQKGDIAEGYSVSREKKESFPLTVTSAQKNPTAFYLCASSIKVNTEAFFGQGTRLTVV.